This T cell receptor beta chain comes out of a study of OX40 agonist ivuxolimab in advanced cancers. Overall study: At doses from 0.01 to 10 mg/kg, patients were given intravenous ivuxolimab every 2 weeks. Broader study findings: The study observed clonal expansion of CD4+ and CD8+ blood T cells by week 6 at 0.1 to 3.0 mg/kg.

Concerning this clone: Its antigen is undetermined.

Clones were sequenced by immunoSEQ multiplex PCR, and TCRdb holds only the in-frame ones, with some missing. The sample contains about 77,000 clones, 81% of which appear only once. Sequencing used CD4+ or CD8+ T cells sorted from blood, obtained in a trial of the OX40 agonist ivuxolimab. This receptor was taken from an adult with an advanced solid tumor such as melanoma, head and neck, liver or kidney cancer.

The CDR3 region is CASSMGTGNTEAFF. The CDR3 DNA reads TGTGCCAGCAGCATGGGGACAGGGAACACTGAAGCTTTCTTT. The chain joins TRBV2 to TRBJ1-1; 8 positions match TRBD1. The CDR3 length is 14 residues. J lost 1 base, V lost 6 bases, and 4 bases had no gene match. The V gene's germline CDR1 is SNHLY and CDR2 FYNNEI.